This T cell receptor beta chain was observed in a study of shared clonotypes between healthy human individuals. Across the whole study: CD8 memory received one plate per donor, CD8 naive two, CD4 memory three and CD4 naive three.

TCRdb's table, derived via immunoSEQ multiplex PCR, lists solely in-frame clones and lacks some. The sample records around 2,100,000 clones, over 85% being singletons. CD45RO-negative CD8 cells positively selected for CCR7 made up the naive population, which excluded terminally differentiated effector memory CD45RA+ cells. The CDR3 has 16 residues. Trimming at V came to 3 bases and at J to 2 bases, leaving 9 bases not matched to a gene. CDR1 and CDR2 (germline): PRHDT, FYEKMQ (reference sequence). The sequencing input was naive CD8+ T cells sorted from blood. This chain connects TRBV13 to TRBJ2-7; 8 bases agree with TRBD1. This sequence originates from a man younger than 35 in good health. The CDR3 bases are TGTGCCAGCAGCTTGTCCCCTGGACAGGGAGCCTACGAGCAGTACTTC. Translated: CASSLSPGQGAYEQYF.